The T cell receptor beta chain under discussion was sequenced for a study of blood T cell repertoires in COVID-19. The method was immunoSEQ multiplex PCR; TCRdb's version includes in-frame clones alone and lacks a portion of them. This table holds around 77,000 clones, over 80% found once. V shed 4 bases and J shed 2 bases, with 14 bases lying between them. The CDR3 contains 15 residues. Germline lookup yields CDR1 LGHNA and CDR2 YNFKEQ. The J gene is TRBJ1-2, the V gene TRBV4-2; D gene ambiguous. This sequence was found in a human donor in a cohort sampled during active COVID-19. Specimen: peripheral blood. The chain's CDR3 is CASSPESGGNYGYTF. The CDR3 coding sequence is TGTGCCAGCAGCCCCGAGAGCGGAGGGAACTATGGCTACACCTTC.